What follows are 15 T cell receptor beta chains derived from one specimen sequenced in a study of T cells after yellow fever vaccination. Each CDR3 protein is one row after TCRdb ran MiXCR on the 5' RACE reads. The data contain 300,000 to 350,000 distinct CDR3 sequences, about 10% of them seen just once; the ten biggest clones take up about 3.5%. The starting material was CD4+ T cells sorted from PBMCs, obtained 45 days after the yellow fever booster vaccination. These receptors were taken from a man aged 18 to 30 who received the YFV17D yellow fever vaccine.

This clonotype was detected only a few times. This chain joins TRBV19 and TRBJ1-2; D uncertain. Germline V gives CDR1 LNHDA, CDR2 SQIVND (reference sequence). The CDR3 runs 12 residues. V shed 7 bases and J shed 6 bases, with 12 bases lying between them. The CDR3 region is CASKQRADGYTF. CDR3 bases: TGTGCCAGTAAGCAACGGGCGGATGGCTACACCTTC.

The chain has TRBV5-1 and TRBJ1-1; the D gene is possibly TRBD1 (5 bases). This CDR3 spans 14 amino acids. Trimming removed 4 bases from V and 9 bases from J, with 19 bases in between. CDR1 is SGHRS and CDR2 is YFSETQ in the germline V gene. CDR3 DNA sequence: TGCGCCAGCAGCGTGGGGGGGGAGTGGGGAAAAGCTTTCTTT. Protein product: CASSVGGEWGKAFF.

In its sample, this clonotype was seen a few times. CDR3 residues: CSARVGGSTGELFF. CDR3 nucleotide sequence: TGCAGTGCTAGAGTCGGGGGCAGCACCGGGGAGCTGTTTTTT. The chain employs TRBV20-1 and TRBJ2-2, with D perhaps assigned TRBD1 or TRBD2 (6 bases each). The CDR3 totals 14 residues. V dropped 1 base and J dropped 4 bases, with 10 bases sitting between them. CDR1 is DFQATT and CDR2 is SNEGSKA in the germline V gene (reference sequence).

This chain links TRBV20-1 with TRBJ2-2; TRBD2 aligns across 11 bases. Germline V gives CDR1 DFQATT, CDR2 SNEGSKA (reference sequence). This CDR3 spans 17 amino acids. V was clipped by 1 base and J by 2 bases; unmatched bases: 6. The CDR3 nucleotides read TGCAGTGCTAGAGTGCACCTAGCGGGGGGAAACACCGGGGAGCTGTTTTTT. Amino acid sequence: CSARVHLAGGNTGELFF.

The CDR3 sequence is CSASPSGGSQETQYF. In nucleotides, the CDR3 is TGCAGTGCTAGTCCTAGCGGGGGGTCCCAAGAGACCCAGTACTTC. This sequence joins TRBV20-1 and TRBJ2-5; 11 nucleotides align to TRBD2. CDR3 size: 15 residues. CDR1 and CDR2 from the germline V gene are DFQATT and SNEGSKA (reference sequence). Unmatched junction bases numbered 4, after V lost 3 bases and J lost 1 base.

This clonotype was found a few times. V usage is TRBV4-3 and J usage is TRBJ2-5; TRBD2 agrees at 11 bases. The CDR3 spans 16 residues. The V segment lost 2 bases and the J segment 4 bases; nucleotides outside the gene matches: 6. The germline gives CDR1 LGHNA, CDR2 YSLEER. CDR3 nucleotides: TGCGCCAGCAGCCAACGACTAGCGGGGACCGGAGAGACCCAGTACTTC. It translates to CASSQRLAGTGETQYF.

CDR3 sequence reads: CSQSRTGTYEQYF. The CDR3 nucleotides read TGCAGTCAATCCCGGACTGGAACCTACGAGCAGTACTTC. The chain carries TRBV20-1 and TRBJ2-7; D may be TRBD2 (5 bases). The length of the CDR3 is 13 residues. The ends were cut back, 8 bases at V and 2 bases at J, with 16 bases in the middle. Germline V gives CDR1 DFQATT, CDR2 SNEGSKA (reference sequence).

This clonotype was seen ten or more times. The genes are TRBV6-5 and TRBJ1-6, with 8 bases that match TRBD1. The CDR3 is made up of 15 amino acids. V dropped 5 bases and J dropped 10; count of bases not matched to a gene: 10. Germline values: CDR1 MNHEY, CDR2 SVGAGI. DNA of the CDR3: TGTGCCAGCAGTCGTAGGGGAACAGGGGGATCACCCCTCCACTTT. This translates into CASSRRGTGGSPLHF.

This chain uses TRBV10-3 with TRBJ1-5, with D possibly TRBD1 on 6 matching bases. V shed 0 bases and J shed 4 bases, with 16 bases lying between them. This CDR3 is built from 17 residues. The germline V gene has CDR1 ENHRY and CDR2 SYGVKD. CDR3 in amino acids: CAISESGGMGANQPQHF. The DNA of the CDR3 is TGTGCCATCAGTGAGTCGGGGGGGATGGGGGCAAATCAGCCCCAGCATTTT.

The J gene is TRBJ1-5, the V gene TRBV7-4, with 10 bases identical to TRBD1. This CDR3 is built from 19 residues. The ends lost 0 bases at V and 0 bases at J; junction bases unmatched: 8. Germline V gives CDR1 SGHVT, CDR2 SQSDAQ. The CDR3 sequence is CASSLAPRDRGHSNQPQHF. CDR3 coding DNA: TGTGCCAGCAGCTTAGCCCCTCGGGACAGGGGTCATAGCAATCAGCCCCAGCATTTT. Complete variable domain (other parts from reference TRBV7-4 and TRBJ1-5): GAGVSQSPRYKVAKRGRDVALRCDSISGHVTLYWYRQTLGQGSEVLTYSQSDAQRDKSGRPSGRFSAERPERSVSTLKIQRTEQGDSAVYLCASSLAPRDRGHSNQPQHFGDGTRLSIL.

This clonotype has only a few counts. The J gene is TRBJ2-1, the V gene TRBV7-2; 7 bases line up with TRBD2. The CDR3 extends over 14 amino acids. Trimming took 3 bases from V and 9 from J; bases not matched to a gene: 8. Looked up from germline, CDR1 is SGHTA and CDR2 is FQGNSA. CDR3 residues: CASSLIRGVSEQFF. The DNA for the CDR3 is TGTGCCAGCAGCTTGATACGGGGGGTCTCTGAGCAGTTCTTC.

CDR3 sequence (DNA): TGTGCCAGCAGTTACTCGAGAGGGGGCCACCACGAGCAGTACGTC. It is translated as CASSYSRGGHHEQYV. The chain is built from TRBV6-2 or TRBV6-3 and TRBJ2-7; 7 nucleotides line up with TRBD1. The germline CDR1 and CDR2 sequences are MNHEY and SVGEGT. This CDR3 has 15 amino acids. J was trimmed by 5 bases and V by 0 bases; bases with no gene match: 7.

The table lists this clonotype with a few counts. This chain links TRBV4-1 with TRBJ2-3; possibly TRBD1 for D (5 bases). Germline V lookup: CDR1 MGHRA, CDR2 YSYEKL. The CDR3 has 15 residues. V was pared by 3 bases and J by 2 bases, with 12 bases between. In nucleotides, the CDR3 is TGCGCCAGCAGCCACAGGGAATCGAACACAGATACGCAGTATTTT. It encodes CASSHRESNTDTQYF.

The chain joins TRBV6-2 or TRBV6-3 to TRBJ2-7; 8 positions match TRBD1. With V trimmed by 7 bases and J by 4 bases, 6 bases remained unmatched. CDR1 MNHEY and CDR2 SVGEGT come from the germline V gene. This CDR3 spans 13 amino acids. CDR3 amino acids: CASMSRGQYEQYF. The CDR3 region has the DNA TGTGCCAGCATGAGCAGGGGGCAGTACGAGCAGTACTTC.

This clonotype has a handful of counts. The chain has TRBV7-2 and TRBJ2-7; 9 bases fit TRBD1. The CDR3 runs to 15 residues. Germline V gene data show CDR1 as SGHTA and CDR2 as FQGNSA. V shed 0 bases, J shed 3 bases, and the junction held 3 bases outside the gene matches. The chain's CDR3 is CASSLATGGYYEQYV. The CDR3 nucleotides read TGTGCCAGCAGCTTAGCGACAGGGGGTTACTACGAGCAGTACGTC.